A selection of T cell receptor beta chains follows, all from one sample in a study of T cell changes during pregnancy in multiple sclerosis. The protocol was immunoSEQ multiplex PCR, while the TCRdb copy is restricted to in-frame clones and leaves out a portion. The sample consists of approximately 69,000 clones, roughly nine tenths of them appearing once. The sample consisted of CD4+ T cells from peripheral blood mononuclear cells, taken in the third trimester of pregnancy. The receptors stem from a female donor in good health, enrolled as a control in a pregnancy study. Each CDR3 is given with its conserved first and last residue. The order of the fields is V gene, D gene, clone size, J gene, CDR3 DNA, CDR3 protein. The D gene is left open where the match is weak. Clone size is stated in some rows and not others, as once, few, many or a class when expanded.

>TRBV7-2|-|-|TRBJ2-2
TGTGCCAGCAGCTTAGCGCGGAACACCGGGGAGCTGTTTTTT
CASSLARNTGELFF
>TRBV5-1|TRBD2|-|TRBJ2-3
TGCGCCAGCAGCGATGCAAAGCGGGGGGGCGCCGATACGCAGTATTTT
CASSDAKRGGADTQYF
>TRBV12-5|-|-|TRBJ1-1
TGTGCTAGTGGTTTGGTATCATCAGGGGTGAACACTGAAGCTTTCTTT
CASGLVSSGVNTEAFF
>TRBV9|TRBD1|once|TRBJ1-4
TGTGCCAGCAGCCCTGGGGCAGGGGGAGAAAAACTGTTTTTT
CASSPGAGGEKLFF
>TRBV7-9|TRBD1|-|TRBJ1-4
TGTGCCAGCAGCTCCCGGACAGGGAACAATGAAAAACTGTTTTTT
CASSSRTGNNEKLFF
>TRBV6-1|-|-|TRBJ1-4
TGTGCCAGCAGTGAGGGGGCAGCTAATGAAAAACTGTTTTTT
CASSEGAANEKLFF
>TRBV13|-|once|TRBJ1-1
TGTGCCAGCAGCTTAGATGGAGCGTTCGGGGTCGGATACACTGAAGCTTTCTTT
CASSLDGAFGVGYTEAFF
>TRBV7-8|-|-|TRBJ1-6
TGTGCCAGCAGCTTAGCGGGCAGCTATAATTCACCCCTCCACTTT
CASSLAGSYNSPLHF
>TRBV30|-|-|TRBJ1-1
TGTGCCTGGAACGGCGGCCCGGGACACTTGAACACTGAAGCTTTCTTT
CAWNGGPGHLNTEAFF
>TRBV28|-|-|TRBJ1-5
TGTGCCAGCCGCGAATGGACAGATCAGCCCCAGCATTTT
CASREWTDQPQHF